This record concerns one T cell receptor (beta chain) sequence. The target antigen is unknown. Mismatch with germline at one junction end may stem from a read error. The data are from a study of blood T cells in healthy people across ages. About the research overall: About one barcoded beta molecule per two T cells was captured by template switching.

Overall study results and limits: Long-lived and aged donors differed, with more naive CD4+ cells and higher diversity in the long-lived.

There are 14 residues in the CDR3. A sample-barcoded 5' primer and a J-beta primer mix were used in a second PCR of roughly 7 to 11 cycles. CDR3-containing paired-end reads numbered at least 2.5 million in each sample. TCRdb re-called the 5' RACE reads with MiXCR, one entry per CDR3 protein. The sample yields approximately 1,100,000 distinct CDR3 sequences, 35% to 55% seen once. V and J are TRBV12-3 or TRBV12-4 and TRBJ1-4; D call uncertain. The material sequenced was blood. The TCR was taken from a woman aged 55-70 years in good health. CDR3 in DNA: TGTGCCAGCAGTCGACATGCAACTAATGGAAAACTGTTTTTT. As protein: CASSRHATNGKLFF.